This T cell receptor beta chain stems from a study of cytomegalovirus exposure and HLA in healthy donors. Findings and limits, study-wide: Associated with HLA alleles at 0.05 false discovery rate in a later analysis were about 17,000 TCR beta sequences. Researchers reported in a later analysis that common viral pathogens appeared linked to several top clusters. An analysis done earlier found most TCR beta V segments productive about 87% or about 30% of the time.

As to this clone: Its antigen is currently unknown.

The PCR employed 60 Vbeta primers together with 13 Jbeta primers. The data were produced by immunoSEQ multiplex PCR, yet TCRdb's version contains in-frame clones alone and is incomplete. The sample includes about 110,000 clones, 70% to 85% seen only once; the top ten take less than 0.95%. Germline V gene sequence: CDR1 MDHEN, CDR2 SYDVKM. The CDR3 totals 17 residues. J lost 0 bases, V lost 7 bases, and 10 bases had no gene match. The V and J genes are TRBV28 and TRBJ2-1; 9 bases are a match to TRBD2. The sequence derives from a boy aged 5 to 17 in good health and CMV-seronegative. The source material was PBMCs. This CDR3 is CASTRRTSALSYNEQFF. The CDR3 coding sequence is TGTGCCAGCACTCGCCGGACTAGCGCCCTCTCCTACAATGAGCAGTTCTTC.